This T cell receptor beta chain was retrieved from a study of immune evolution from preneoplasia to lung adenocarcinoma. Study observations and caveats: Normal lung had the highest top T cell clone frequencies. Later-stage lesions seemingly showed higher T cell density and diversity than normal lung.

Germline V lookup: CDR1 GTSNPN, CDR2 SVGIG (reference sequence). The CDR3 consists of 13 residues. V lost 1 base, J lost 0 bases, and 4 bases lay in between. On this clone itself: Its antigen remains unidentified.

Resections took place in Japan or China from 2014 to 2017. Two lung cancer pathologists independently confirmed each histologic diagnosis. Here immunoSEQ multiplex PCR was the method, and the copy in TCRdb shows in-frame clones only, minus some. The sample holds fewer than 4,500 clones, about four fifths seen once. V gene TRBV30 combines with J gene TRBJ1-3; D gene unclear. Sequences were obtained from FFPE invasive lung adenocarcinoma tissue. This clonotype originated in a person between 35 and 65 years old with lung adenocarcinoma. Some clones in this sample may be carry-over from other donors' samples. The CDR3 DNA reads TGTGCCTGGAGTGAGGGCTCTGGAAACACCATATATTTT. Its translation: CAWSEGSGNTIYF.